Shown below are 2 T cell receptor beta chains from a single sample sequenced in a study of shared clonotypes between healthy human individuals. Data came from immunoSEQ multiplex PCR; TCRdb stores just in-frame clones and leaves some out. The table shows millions of clones, with 93% occurring only once. The material sequenced was naive CD4+ T cells from PBMCs. Subset defined: CD45RA+ positively selected. The receptor set was obtained from a man younger than 30 in good health. Some clones in this sample may be carry-over from other donors' samples.

The chain couples TRBV2 to TRBJ2-2; 7 bases align to TRBD2. The V gene's germline CDR1 is SNHLY and CDR2 FYNNEI. The CDR3 extends over 16 amino acids. Trimming took 6 bases from V and 2 from J; bases not matched to a gene: 9. The CDR3 DNA follows: TGTGCCAGCAGGGAAATCGCTAGCGGTAACACCGGGGAGCTGTTTTTT. Translated, it gives CASREIASGNTGELFF. Together with reference TRBV2 and TRBJ2-2, the CDR3 gives the full variable domain: EPEVTQTPSHQVTQMGQEVILRCVPISNHLYFYWYRQILGQKVEFLVSFYNNEISEKSEIFDDQFSVERPDGSNFTLKIRSTKLEDSAMYFCASREIASGNTGELFFGEGSRLTVL.

This chain connects TRBV30 to TRBJ1-2, with a possible D match to TRBD1 (5 bases). The CDR3 totals 15 residues. Trimming took 4 bases from V and 3 from J, leaving 18 bases between them. The V gene's germline CDR1 is GTSNPN and CDR2 SVGIG (reference sequence). This CDR3 is CAWNLKGLVDYGYTF. The CDR3 coding sequence is TGTGCCTGGAACCTTAAGGGGCTGGTCGACTATGGCTACACCTTC.